This T cell receptor beta chain was documented in a study of cytomegalovirus exposure and HLA in healthy donors. Findings and limits, study-wide: TCR beta sequences reportedly predicted most subjects' HLA-A and HLA-B alleles accurately. Common viral pathogens seemed to be connected with several of the most significant clusters, according to a later analysis. It was 150 or so TCR beta chains that were listed as cytomegalovirus-associated.

Trimming pared 4 bases from V and 2 bases from J, leaving 10 bases between. CDR3 length equals 14 residues. Germline V gene data show CDR1 as MNHNY and CDR2 as SVGAGI (reference sequence). The PCR had 60 Vbeta and 13 Jbeta primers. TCRdb keeps only in-frame clones here, not all; method: immunoSEQ multiplex PCR. The table has more than 150,000 clones, 75% to 85% seen once. As concerns this clone: Antigen: not known.

The TCR sequence derives from a woman between 18 and 30 years old in good health and CMV-seronegative. Sequencing was carried out using PBMCs. The J gene is TRBJ2-3, the V gene TRBV6-6; no definite D call. CDR3 in DNA: TGTGCCAGCAGTTCTTTTGGCTCCACAGATACGCAGTATTTT. Encoded protein: CASSSFGSTDTQYF.